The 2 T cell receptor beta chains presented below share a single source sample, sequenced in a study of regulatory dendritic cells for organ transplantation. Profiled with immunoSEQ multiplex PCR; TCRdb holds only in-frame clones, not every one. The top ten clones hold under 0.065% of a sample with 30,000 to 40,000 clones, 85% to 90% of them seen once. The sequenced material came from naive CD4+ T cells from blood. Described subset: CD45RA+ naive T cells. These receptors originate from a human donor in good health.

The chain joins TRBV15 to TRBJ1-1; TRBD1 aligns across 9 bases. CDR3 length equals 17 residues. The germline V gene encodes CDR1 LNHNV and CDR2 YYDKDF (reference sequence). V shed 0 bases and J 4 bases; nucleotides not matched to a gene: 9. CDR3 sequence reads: CATSRDLWDRASTEAFF. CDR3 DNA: TGTGCCACCAGCAGAGATCTTTGGGACAGGGCGAGCACTGAAGCTTTCTTT.

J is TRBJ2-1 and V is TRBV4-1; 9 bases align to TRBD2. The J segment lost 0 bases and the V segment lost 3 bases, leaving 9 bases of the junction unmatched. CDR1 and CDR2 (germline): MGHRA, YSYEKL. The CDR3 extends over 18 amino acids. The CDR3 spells CASSHYWSTSGSYNEQFF. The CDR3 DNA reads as TGCGCCAGCAGCCATTACTGGTCGACTAGCGGCTCCTACAATGAGCAGTTCTTC.